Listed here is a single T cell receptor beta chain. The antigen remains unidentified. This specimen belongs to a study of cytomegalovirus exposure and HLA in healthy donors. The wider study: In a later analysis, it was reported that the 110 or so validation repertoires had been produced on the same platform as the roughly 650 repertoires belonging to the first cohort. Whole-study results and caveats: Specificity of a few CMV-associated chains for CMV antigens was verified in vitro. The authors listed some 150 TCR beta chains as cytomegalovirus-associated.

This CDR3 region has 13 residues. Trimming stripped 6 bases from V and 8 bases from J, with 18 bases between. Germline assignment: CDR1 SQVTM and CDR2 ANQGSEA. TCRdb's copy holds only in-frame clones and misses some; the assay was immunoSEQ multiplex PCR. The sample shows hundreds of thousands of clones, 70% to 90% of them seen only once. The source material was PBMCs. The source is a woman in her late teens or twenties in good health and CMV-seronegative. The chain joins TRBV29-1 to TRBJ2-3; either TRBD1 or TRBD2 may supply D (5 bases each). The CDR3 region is CSVTGTWGGTQYF. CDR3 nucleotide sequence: TGCAGCGTCACCGGGACCTGGGGCGGTACGCAGTATTTT.